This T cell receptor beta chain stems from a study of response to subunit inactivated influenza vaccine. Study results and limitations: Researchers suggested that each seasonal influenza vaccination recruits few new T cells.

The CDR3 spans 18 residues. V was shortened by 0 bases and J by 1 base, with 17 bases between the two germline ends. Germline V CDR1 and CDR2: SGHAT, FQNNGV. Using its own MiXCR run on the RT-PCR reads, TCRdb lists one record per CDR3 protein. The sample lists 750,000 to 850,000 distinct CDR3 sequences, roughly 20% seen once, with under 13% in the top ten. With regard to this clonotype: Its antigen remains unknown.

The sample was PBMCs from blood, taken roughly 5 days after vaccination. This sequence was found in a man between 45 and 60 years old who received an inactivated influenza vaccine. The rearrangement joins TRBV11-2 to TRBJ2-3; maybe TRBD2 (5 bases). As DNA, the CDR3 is TGTGCCAGCAGCTTAGAGGTCGTCGGGGTATGGGGCACAGATACGCAGTATTTT. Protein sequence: CASSLEVVGVWGTDTQYF.